This TCR beta chain was obtained from a study of T cell repertoires in cytomegalovirus infection. Study-level information: Public signatures in TCR beta pointed to CMV infection and matching HLA type. Overall study findings and caveats: CMV carriers with the relevant HLA were identified by cumulative public TCR beta family frequency. The response measured ex vivo was dominated by TCR beta clonotypes (HLA-C-restricted and CMV-specific).

Germline-derived CDR1 and CDR2 are SEHNR and FQNEAQ (reference sequence). V gave up 3 bases and J gave up 2 bases, with 10 bases separating them. The CDR3 extends over 14 amino acids. This clonotype has a handful of counts. The antigen is unknown. TCRdb re-called the reads with MiXCR, one entry per CDR3 protein. The profile shows a few hundred thousand distinct CDR3 sequences, about an eighth of them singletons. This chain joins TRBV7-9 and TRBJ1-1; TRBD1 is a possible D gene (5 bases). The sequence was collected from a human donor in good health (CMV status not recorded). Some clones in this sample may be carry-over from other donors' samples. Specimen: PBMCs. The CDR3 nucleotides are TGTGCCAGCAGCTTGCAGACAGAAAACACTGAAGCTTTCTTT. Protein sequence: CASSLQTENTEAFF.